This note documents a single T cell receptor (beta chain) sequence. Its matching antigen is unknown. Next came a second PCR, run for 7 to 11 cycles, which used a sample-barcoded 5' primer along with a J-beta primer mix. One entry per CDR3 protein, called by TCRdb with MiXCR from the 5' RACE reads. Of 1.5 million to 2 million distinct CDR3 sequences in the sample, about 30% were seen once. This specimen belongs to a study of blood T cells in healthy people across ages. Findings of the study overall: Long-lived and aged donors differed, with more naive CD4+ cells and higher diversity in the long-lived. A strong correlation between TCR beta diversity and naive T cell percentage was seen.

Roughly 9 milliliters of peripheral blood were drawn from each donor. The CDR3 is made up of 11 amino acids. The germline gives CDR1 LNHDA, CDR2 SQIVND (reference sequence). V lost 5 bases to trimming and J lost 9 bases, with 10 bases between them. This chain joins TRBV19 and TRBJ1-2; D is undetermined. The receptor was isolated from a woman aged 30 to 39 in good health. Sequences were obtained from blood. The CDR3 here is CASSLSYSYTF. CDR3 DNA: TGTGCCAGTAGTTTGAGTTACAGCTACACCTTC.